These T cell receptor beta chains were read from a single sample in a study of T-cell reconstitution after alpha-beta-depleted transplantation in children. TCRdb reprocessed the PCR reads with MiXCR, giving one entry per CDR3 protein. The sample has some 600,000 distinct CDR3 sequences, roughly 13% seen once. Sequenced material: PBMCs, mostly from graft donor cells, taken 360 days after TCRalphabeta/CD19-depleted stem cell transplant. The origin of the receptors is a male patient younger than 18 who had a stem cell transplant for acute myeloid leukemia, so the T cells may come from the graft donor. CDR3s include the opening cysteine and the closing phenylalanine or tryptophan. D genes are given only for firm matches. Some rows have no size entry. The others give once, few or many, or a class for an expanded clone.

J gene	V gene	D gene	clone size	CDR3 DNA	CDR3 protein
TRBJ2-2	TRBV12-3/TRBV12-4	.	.	TGTGCCAGCAGCCACAACCGAAACACCGGGGAGCTGTTTTTT	CASSHNRNTGELFF
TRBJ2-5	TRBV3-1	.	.	TGTGCCAGCACAGAGACCCAGTACTTC	CASTETQYF
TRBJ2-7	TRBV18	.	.	TGTGCCAGCTCACCAGATAGGAAGAGCTCCTACGAGCAGTACTTC	CASSPDRKSSYEQYF
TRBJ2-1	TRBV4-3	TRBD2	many	TGCGCCAGCAGCCTCATACCGGGACTAGCGGCCTACAATGAGCAGTTCTTC	CASSLIPGLAAYNEQFF
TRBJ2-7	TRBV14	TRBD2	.	TGTGCCAGCAGCCGCCGACTAGCAAGTTACGAGCAGTACTTC	CASSRRLASYEQYF
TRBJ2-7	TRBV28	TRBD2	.	TGTGCCAGCTACGATGAGCCGGGCGGGAGCTACGAGCAGTACTTC	CASYDEPGGSYEQYF
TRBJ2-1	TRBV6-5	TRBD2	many	TGTGCCAGCAGTTACGGGTTAGCGGGGAGCGGTGAGCAGTTCTTC	CASSYGLAGSGEQFF
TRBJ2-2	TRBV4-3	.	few	TGCGCCAGCAGCCAAGTCGCTAGCTCTAACACCGGGGAGCTGTTTTTT	CASSQVASSNTGELFF
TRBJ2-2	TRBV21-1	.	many	TGTGCCAGCAGCAAAGCTCGGGGACAGTCGAACACCGGGGAGCTGTTTTTT	CASSKARGQSNTGELFF
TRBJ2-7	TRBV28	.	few	TGTGCCAGCAGTTTGGGTCCGAAACCCTACGAGCAGTACTTC	CASSLGPKPYEQYF
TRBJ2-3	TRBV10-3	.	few	TGTGCCATCAGTGAGCCTCGACAGCGAGGGAACACAGATACGCAGTATTTT	CAISEPRQRGNTDTQYF
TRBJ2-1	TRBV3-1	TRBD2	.	TGTGCCAGCAGCGAAAATGGACTAGCCCCCGGGAATGAGCAGTTCTTC	CASSENGLAPGNEQFF
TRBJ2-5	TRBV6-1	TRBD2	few	TGTGCCTCCGGAACGACTAGCGGGATAGAAGAGACCCAGTACTTC	CASGTTSGIEETQYF